The present entry profiles one T cell receptor (beta chain) with its context. The CDR3 sequence is 16 residues long. V lost 3 bases and J lost 4; bases outside the gene matches: 7. Germline CDR1 SGHNT, CDR2 YYREEE (reference sequence). The source of the sample is a study of cytomegalovirus exposure and HLA in healthy donors. The PCR was carried out with 60 Vbeta primers and 13 Jbeta primers. Sequencing used immunoSEQ multiplex PCR; TCRdb keeps in-frame clones, though not all of them. The sample's table shows 200,000 to 250,000 clones. The sample was PBMCs. This TCR was recovered from a girl aged 2 to 10 in good health and CMV-seropositive. The V gene is TRBV5-4, the J gene TRBJ2-1; TRBD1 matches at 10 bases. The CDR3 coding sequence is TGTGCCAGCAGCTCCGGACAGGGGGATAGGTACAATGAGCAGTTCTTC. This encodes CASSSGQGDRYNEQFF.